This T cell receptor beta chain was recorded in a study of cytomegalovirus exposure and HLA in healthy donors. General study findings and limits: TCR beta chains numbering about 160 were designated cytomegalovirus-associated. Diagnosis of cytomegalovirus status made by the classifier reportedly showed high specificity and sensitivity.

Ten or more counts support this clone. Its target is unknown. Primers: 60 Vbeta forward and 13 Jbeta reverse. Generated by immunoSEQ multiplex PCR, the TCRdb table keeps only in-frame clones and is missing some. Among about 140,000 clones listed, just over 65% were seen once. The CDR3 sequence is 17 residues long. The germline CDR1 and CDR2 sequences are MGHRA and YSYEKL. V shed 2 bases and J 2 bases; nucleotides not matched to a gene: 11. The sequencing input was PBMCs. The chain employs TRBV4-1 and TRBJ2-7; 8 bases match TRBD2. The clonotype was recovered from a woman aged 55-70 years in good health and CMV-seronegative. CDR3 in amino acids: CASSQRSGLADAYEQYF. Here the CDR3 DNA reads TGCGCCAGCAGCCAACGGTCCGGACTAGCAGATGCCTACGAGCAGTACTTC.